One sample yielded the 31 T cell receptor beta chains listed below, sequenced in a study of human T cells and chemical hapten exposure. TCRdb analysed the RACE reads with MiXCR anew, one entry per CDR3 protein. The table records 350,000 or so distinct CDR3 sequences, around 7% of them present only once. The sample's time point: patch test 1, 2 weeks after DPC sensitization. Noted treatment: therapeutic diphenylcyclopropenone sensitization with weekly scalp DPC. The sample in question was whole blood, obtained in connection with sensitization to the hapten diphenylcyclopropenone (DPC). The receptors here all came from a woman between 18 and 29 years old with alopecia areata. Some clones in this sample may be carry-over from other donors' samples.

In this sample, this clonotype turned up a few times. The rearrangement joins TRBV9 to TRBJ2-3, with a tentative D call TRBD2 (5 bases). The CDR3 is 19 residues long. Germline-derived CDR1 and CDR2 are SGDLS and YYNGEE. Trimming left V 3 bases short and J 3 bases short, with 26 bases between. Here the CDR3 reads CASSAIPALPSGNTDTQYF. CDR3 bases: TGTGCCAGCAGCGCCATCCCAGCATTACCGAGCGGAAATACAGATACGCAGTATTTT.

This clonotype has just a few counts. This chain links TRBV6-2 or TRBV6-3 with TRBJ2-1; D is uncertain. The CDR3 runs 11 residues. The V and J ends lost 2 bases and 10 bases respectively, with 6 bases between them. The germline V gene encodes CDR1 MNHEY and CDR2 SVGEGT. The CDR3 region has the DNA TGTGCCAGCAGTTACCCGGACGAGCAGTTCTTC. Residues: CASSYPDEQFF.

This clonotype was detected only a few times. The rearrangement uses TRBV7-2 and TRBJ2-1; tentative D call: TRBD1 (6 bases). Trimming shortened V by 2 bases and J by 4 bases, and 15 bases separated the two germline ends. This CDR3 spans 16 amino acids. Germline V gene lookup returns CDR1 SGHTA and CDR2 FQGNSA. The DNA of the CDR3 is TGTGCCAGCAGCTTAAATCCGAGGGGGATTTACAATGAGCAGTTCTTC. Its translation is CASSLNPRGIYNEQFF.

The DNA of the CDR3 is TGTGCCAGCAGTTTGACTCAGTACGAGCAGTACTTC. Amino acids: CASSLTQYEQYF. The V gene is TRBV12-3 or TRBV12-4, the J gene TRBJ2-7; unclear D gene. V lost 3 bases and J 4 bases, leaving 7 bases between the germline ends. The CDR3 contains 12 residues.

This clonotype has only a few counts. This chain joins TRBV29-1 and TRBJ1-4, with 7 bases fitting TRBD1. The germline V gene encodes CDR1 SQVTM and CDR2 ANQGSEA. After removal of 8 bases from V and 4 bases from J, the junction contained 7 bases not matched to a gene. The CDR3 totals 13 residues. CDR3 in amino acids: CSCRQGVNEKLFF. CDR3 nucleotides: TGCAGCTGTCGACAGGGAGTTAATGAAAAACTGTTTTTT.

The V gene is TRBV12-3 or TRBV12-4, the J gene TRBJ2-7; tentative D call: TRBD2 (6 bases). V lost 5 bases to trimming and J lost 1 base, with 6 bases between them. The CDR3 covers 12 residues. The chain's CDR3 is CASSRESYEQYF. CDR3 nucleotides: TGTGCCAGCAGTCGGGAGTCCTACGAGCAGTACTTC.

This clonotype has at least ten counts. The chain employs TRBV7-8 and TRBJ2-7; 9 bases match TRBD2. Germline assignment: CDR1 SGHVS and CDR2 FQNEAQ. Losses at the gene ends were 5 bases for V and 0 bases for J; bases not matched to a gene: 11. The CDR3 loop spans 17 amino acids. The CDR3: CASSPPGLATSSYEQYF. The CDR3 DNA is TGTGCCAGCAGCCCACCGGGACTAGCCACGAGCTCCTACGAGCAGTACTTC.

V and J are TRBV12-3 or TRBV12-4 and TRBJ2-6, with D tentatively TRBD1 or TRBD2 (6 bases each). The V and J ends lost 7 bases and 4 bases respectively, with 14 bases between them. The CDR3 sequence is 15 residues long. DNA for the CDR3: TGTGCCAGCACCCCGGGGGCGGACGGGGCCAACGTCCTGACTTTC. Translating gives CASTPGADGANVLTF.

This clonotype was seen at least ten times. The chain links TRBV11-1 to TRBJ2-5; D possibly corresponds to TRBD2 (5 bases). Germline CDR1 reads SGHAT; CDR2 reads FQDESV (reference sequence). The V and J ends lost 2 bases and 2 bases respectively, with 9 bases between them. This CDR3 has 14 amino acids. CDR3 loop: CASSLWSGQETQYF. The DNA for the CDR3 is TGTGCCAGCAGCTTATGGTCGGGGCAAGAGACCCAGTACTTC.

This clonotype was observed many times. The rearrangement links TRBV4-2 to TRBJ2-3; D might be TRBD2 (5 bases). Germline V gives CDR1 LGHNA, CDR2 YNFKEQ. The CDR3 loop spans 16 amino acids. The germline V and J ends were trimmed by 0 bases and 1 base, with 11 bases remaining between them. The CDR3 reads CASSQDRTGGTDTQYF. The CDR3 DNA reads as TGTGCCAGCAGCCAAGATCGAACCGGGGGCACAGATACGCAGTATTTT.

The CDR3 DNA is TGTGCCAGCAGTTTAAACAGGGTAACTAATTCACCCCTCCACTTT. Its translation: CASSLNRVTNSPLHF. V usage is TRBV27 and J usage is TRBJ1-6, with D perhaps matching TRBD1 (6 bases). The length of the CDR3 is 15 residues. Trimming removed 2 bases at V and 6 bases at J, with 11 bases between. Germline V gene data show CDR1 as MNHEY and CDR2 as SMNVEV (reference sequence).

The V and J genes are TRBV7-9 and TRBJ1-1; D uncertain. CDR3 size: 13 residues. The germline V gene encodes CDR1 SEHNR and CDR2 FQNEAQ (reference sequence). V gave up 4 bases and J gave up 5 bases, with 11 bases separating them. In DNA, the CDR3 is TGTGCCAGCAGCTCGTCGACGGGTACTGAAGCTTTCTTT. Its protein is CASSSSTGTEAFF.

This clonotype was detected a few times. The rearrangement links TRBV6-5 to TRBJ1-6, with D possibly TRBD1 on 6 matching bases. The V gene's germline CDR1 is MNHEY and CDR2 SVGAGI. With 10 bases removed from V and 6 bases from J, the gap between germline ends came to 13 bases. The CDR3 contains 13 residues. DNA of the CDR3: TGTGCCACCTCCAGGGGTCTTAATTCACCCCTCCACTTT. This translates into CATSRGLNSPLHF.

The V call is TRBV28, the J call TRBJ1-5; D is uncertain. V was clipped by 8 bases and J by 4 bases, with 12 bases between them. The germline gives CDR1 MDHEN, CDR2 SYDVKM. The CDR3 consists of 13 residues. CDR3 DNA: TGTGCCAGCTCAACCCGTATTAATCAGCCCCAGCATTTT. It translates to CASSTRINQPQHF.

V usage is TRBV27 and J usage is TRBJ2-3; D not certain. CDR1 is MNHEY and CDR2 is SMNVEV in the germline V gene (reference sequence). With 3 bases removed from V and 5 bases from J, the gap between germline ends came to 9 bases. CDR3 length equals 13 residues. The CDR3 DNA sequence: TGTGCCAGCAGTTTTACGAGGCTAGATACGCAGTATTTT. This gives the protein CASSFTRLDTQYF.

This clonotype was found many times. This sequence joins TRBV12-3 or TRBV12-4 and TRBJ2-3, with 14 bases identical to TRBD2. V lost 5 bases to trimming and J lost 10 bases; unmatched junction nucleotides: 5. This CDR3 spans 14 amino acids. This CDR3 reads CASSLGTSGGSQYF. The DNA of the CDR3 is TGTGCCAGCAGTCTAGGGACTAGCGGGGGCTCGCAGTATTTT.

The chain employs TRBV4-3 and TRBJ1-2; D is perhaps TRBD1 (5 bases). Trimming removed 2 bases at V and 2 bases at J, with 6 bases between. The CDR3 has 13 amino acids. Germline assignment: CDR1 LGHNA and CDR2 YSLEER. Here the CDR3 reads CASSQWGNYGYTF. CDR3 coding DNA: TGCGCCAGCAGCCAATGGGGGAACTATGGCTACACCTTC.

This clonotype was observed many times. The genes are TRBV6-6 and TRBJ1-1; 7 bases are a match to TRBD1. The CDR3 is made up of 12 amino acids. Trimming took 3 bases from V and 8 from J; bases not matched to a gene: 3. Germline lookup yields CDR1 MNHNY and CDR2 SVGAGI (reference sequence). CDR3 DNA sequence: TGTGCCAGCAGTTATTCGACAGGGGAAGCTTTCTTT. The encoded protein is CASSYSTGEAFF.

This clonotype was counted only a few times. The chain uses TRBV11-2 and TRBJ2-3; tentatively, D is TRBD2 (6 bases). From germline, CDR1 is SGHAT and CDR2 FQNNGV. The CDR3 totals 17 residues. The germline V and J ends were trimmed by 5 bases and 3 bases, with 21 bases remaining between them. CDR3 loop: CASSPGAGPGVTDTQYF. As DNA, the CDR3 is TGTGCCAGCAGCCCGGGCGCGGGGCCGGGGGTTACAGATACGCAGTATTTT.

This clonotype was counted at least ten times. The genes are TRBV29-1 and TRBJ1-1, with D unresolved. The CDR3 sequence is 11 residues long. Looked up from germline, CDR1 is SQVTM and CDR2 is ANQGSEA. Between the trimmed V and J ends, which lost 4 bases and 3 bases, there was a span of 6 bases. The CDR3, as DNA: TGCAGCGTTGTTAGCCACACTGAAGCTTTCTTT. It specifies CSVVSHTEAFF.

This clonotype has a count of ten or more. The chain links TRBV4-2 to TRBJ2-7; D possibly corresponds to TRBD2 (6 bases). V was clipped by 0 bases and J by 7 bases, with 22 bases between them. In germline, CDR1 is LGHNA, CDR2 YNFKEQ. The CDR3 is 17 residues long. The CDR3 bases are TGTGCCAGCAGCCAAGATAGATTAGGGACTGATTCTACGGAGCAGTACTTC. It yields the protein CASSQDRLGTDSTEQYF.

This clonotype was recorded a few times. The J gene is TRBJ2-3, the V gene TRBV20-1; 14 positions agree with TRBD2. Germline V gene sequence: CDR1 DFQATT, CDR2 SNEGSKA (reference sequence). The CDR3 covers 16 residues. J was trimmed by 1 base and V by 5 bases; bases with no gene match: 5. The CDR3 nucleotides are TGCAGTGCTGGGACTAGCGGGGGCTGGGGCACAGATACGCAGTATTTT. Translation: CSAGTSGGWGTDTQYF.

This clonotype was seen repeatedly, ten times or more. CDR3 sequence (DNA): TGTGCCAGCAGCCTCCTGGACAGGAACACCGGGGAGCTGTTTTTT. Protein: CASSLLDRNTGELFF. J is TRBJ2-2 and V is TRBV14; the D gene is possibly TRBD1 (6 bases). Germline V gene data show CDR1 as SGHDN and CDR2 as FVKESK. The CDR3 is made up of 15 amino acids. Between the trimmed V and J ends, which lost 4 bases and 1 base, there was a span of 10 bases.

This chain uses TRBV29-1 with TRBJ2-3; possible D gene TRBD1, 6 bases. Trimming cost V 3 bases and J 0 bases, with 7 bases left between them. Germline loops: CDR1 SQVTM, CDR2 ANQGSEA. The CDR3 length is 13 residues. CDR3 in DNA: TGCAGCGTTGATGGACAGAGCACAGATACGCAGTATTTT. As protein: CSVDGQSTDTQYF.

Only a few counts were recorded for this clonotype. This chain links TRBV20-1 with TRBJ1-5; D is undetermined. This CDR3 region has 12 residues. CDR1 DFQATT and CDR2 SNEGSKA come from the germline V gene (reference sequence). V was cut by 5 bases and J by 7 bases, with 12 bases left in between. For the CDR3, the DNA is TGCAGTGCTCAGGAGGGAGGGCAGCCCCAGCATTTT. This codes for CSAQEGGQPQHF.

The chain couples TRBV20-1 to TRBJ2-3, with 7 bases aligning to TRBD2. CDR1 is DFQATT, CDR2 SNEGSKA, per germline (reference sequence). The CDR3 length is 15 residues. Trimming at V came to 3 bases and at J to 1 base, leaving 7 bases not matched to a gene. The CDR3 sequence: CSARGRAGGTDTQYF. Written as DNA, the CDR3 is TGCAGTGCTAGGGGTAGGGCGGGGGGCACAGATACGCAGTATTTT.

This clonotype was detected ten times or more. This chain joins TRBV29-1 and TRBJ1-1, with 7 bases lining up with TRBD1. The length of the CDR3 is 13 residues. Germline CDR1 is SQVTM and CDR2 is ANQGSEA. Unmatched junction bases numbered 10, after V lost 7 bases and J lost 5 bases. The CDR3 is CSATGDSLTEAFF. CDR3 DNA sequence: TGCAGCGCTACTGGGGACAGCTTGACTGAAGCTTTCTTT.

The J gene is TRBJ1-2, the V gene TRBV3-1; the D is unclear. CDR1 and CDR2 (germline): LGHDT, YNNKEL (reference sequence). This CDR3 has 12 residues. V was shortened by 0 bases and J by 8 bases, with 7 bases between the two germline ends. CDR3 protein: CASSQESVGYTF. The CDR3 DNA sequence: TGTGCCAGCAGCCAAGAATCCGTCGGCTACACCTTC. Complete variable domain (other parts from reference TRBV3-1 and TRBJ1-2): DTAVSQTPKYLVTQMGNDKSIKCEQNLGHDTMYWYKQDSKKFLKIMFSYNNKELIINETVPNRFSPKSPDKAHLNLHINSLELGDSAVYFCASSQESVGYTFGSGTRLTVV.

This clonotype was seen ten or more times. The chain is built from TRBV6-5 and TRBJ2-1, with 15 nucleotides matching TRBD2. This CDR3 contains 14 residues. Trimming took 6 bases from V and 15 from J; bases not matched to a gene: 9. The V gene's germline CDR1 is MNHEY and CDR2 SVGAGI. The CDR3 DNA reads TGTGCCAGCAGAACGGGGACTAGCGGGGGGCTTGGGTTCTTC. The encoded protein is CASRTGTSGGLGFF.

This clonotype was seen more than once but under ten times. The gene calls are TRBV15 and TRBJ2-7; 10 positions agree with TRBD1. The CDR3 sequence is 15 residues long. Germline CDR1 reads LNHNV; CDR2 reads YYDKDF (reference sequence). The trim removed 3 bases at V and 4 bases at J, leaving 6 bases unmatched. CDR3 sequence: CATSRMTGGTYEQYF. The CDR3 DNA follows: TGTGCCACCAGCAGGATGACAGGGGGCACGTACGAGCAGTACTTC.

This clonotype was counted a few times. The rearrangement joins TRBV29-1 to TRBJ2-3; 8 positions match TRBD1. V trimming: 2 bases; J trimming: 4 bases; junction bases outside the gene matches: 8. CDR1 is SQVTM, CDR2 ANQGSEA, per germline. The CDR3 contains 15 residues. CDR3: CSVEWFGQGSDTQYF. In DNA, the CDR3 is TGCAGCGTTGAATGGTTCGGACAGGGTTCAGATACGCAGTATTTT.